A single sample is the source of the 6 T cell receptor beta chains below, sequenced in a study of OX40 agonist ivuxolimab in advanced cancers. Some clones are missing from TCRdb's copy, which holds only in-frame ones; the method was immunoSEQ multiplex PCR. The data contain 60,000 to 85,000 clones, 87% of them singletons. The specimen comprised CD4+ or CD8+ T cells sorted from blood, sampled in a trial of the OX40 agonist ivuxolimab. These receptors came from an adult with an advanced solid tumor such as melanoma, head and neck, liver or kidney cancer.

The V gene is TRBV2, the J gene TRBJ2-5; 13 bases align to TRBD2. V dropped 5 bases and J dropped 5; count of bases not matched to a gene: 2. Germline V gene sequence: CDR1 SNHLY, CDR2 FYNNEI. This CDR3 spans 14 amino acids. CDR3: CASSRLAGGETQYF. Written as DNA, the CDR3 is TGTGCCAGCAGTAGACTAGCGGGAGGTGAGACCCAGTACTTC.

The rearrangement uses TRBV9 and TRBJ2-7; TRBD1 matches 8 bases. This CDR3 comprises 16 residues. Germline CDR1 SGDLS, CDR2 YYNGEE. V was clipped by 3 bases and J by 3 bases; unmatched bases: 11. In DNA form, the CDR3 reads TGTGCCAGCAGCGCGGGCGGCCAGGGGGCAAACTACGAGCAGTACTTC. It codes for CASSAGGQGANYEQYF.

This chain connects TRBV9 to TRBJ2-7; weak D call: TRBD2 (6 bases). The germline V gene has CDR1 SGDLS and CDR2 YYNGEE. Trimming left V 4 bases short and J 3 bases short, with 20 bases between. The CDR3 sequence is 16 residues long. The CDR3 sequence is CASSPAGQGRYYEQYF. The CDR3 coding sequence is TGTGCCAGCAGCCCGGCGGGGCAGGGAAGGTACTACGAGCAGTACTTC. The variable domain in full, with the rest retrieved from reference TRBV9 and TRBJ2-7, is DSGVTQTPKHLITATGQRVTLRCSPRSGDLSVYWYQQSLDQGLQFLIQYYNGEERAKGNILERFSAQQFPDLHSELNLSSLELGDSALYFCASSPAGQGRYYEQYFGPGTRLTVT.

The gene calls are TRBV18 and TRBJ1-1; TRBD1 might be the D (5 bases). The CDR3 consists of 17 residues. Trimming took off 4 bases at V and 0 bases at J, with 18 bases between the two ends. In germline, CDR1 is KGHSH, CDR2 LQKENI. The CDR3 sequence: CASSLTLGGALNTEAFF. The CDR3 nucleotides read TGTGCCAGCTCACTAACATTGGGTGGGGCCTTGAACACTGAAGCTTTCTTT.

The chain combines TRBV7-2 with TRBJ1-2, with 8 bases fitting TRBD1. The CDR3 covers 15 residues. Germline values: CDR1 SGHTA, CDR2 FQGNSA. The V and J ends lost 3 bases and 2 bases, in that order; junction bases with no gene match: 5. CDR3 in DNA: TGTGCCAGCAGCTTGCGGGCAGGGGGCAACTATGGCTACACCTTC. It specifies CASSLRAGGNYGYTF. The whole variable domain, remainder taken from reference TRBV7-2 and TRBJ1-2, is GAGVSQSPSNKVTEKGKDVELRCDPISGHTALYWYRQSLGQGLEFLIYFQGNSAPDKSGLPSDRFSAERTGGSVSTLTIQRTQQEDSAVYLCASSLRAGGNYGYTFGSGTRLTVV.

The chain has TRBV4-2 and TRBJ1-2; D not certain. V was pared by 0 bases and J by 8 bases, with 13 bases between. The CDR3 contains 14 residues. CDR1 is LGHNA and CDR2 is YNFKEQ in the germline V gene. This chain's CDR3 is CASSQDNHDGGYTF. Here the CDR3 DNA reads TGTGCCAGCAGCCAAGATAATCACGATGGGGGCTACACCTTC.